The 15 T cell receptor beta chains in this list originate from one sample, sequenced in a study of somatic mutations in cytotoxic T cells in rheumatoid arthritis. The table came from immunoSEQ multiplex PCR; TCRdb's copy has only in-frame clones and leaves some out. The sample has 8,000 or so clones, 80% to 90% seen once. Sequencing was done on a sample of CD8+ T cells sorted from blood. These receptors were obtained from a woman in her seventies with rheumatoid arthritis.

The gene calls are TRBV6-4 and TRBJ2-1, with D hard to call. CDR1 and CDR2 (germline): MRHNA, SNTAGT. V was trimmed by 0 bases and J by 9 bases, leaving 9 bases between them. The CDR3 extends over 13 amino acids. The CDR3 loop is CASSDSSIGEQFF. The CDR3 region has the DNA TGTGCCAGCAGTGACTCGAGCATCGGTGAGCAGTTCTTC.

The rearrangement uses TRBV9 and TRBJ2-1, with D possibly matching TRBD2 (6 bases). The germline V gene encodes CDR1 SGDLS and CDR2 YYNGEE. V lost 1 base and J 6 bases, leaving 20 bases between the germline ends. This CDR3 is built from 17 residues. The CDR3 spells CASSVFRGWTTGNEQFF. The CDR3 coding sequence is TGTGCCAGCAGCGTATTTAGGGGCTGGACTACGGGCAATGAGCAGTTCTTC.

This clone showed up just a few times. V and J are TRBV27 and TRBJ1-1; D might be TRBD1 (5 bases). The V gene lost 3 bases and the J gene lost 5 bases, with 16 bases spanning the gap. This CDR3 region has 15 residues. Germline CDR1 MNHEY, CDR2 SMNVEV (reference sequence). The CDR3 protein is CASSFSGGGITEAFF. CDR3 coding DNA: TGTGCCAGCAGTTTCAGTGGGGGGGGTATAACTGAAGCTTTCTTT.

This chain joins TRBV13 and TRBJ2-7, with D possibly TRBD2 on 6 matching bases. Per the germline V gene, CDR1 is PRHDT and CDR2 is FYEKMQ (reference sequence). There are 15 residues in the CDR3. V was shortened by 1 base and J by 9 bases, with 19 bases between the two germline ends. DNA of the CDR3: TGTGCCAGCAGCTTAGTTTCGGGGGTCTTGAGCGGGCAGTACTTC. Amino acids: CASSLVSGVLSGQYF.

The chain uses TRBV21-1 and TRBJ2-7; the listed D gene, TRBD2, was not tested against the DNA. TRBV21-1 is deemed a pseudogene. The CDR3 runs to 16 residues. The CDR3 nucleotides read TGTGCCAGCAGAACCGCGAAGGGGGGGTTTAGCTACGAGCAGTACTTC. Amino acids: CASRTAKGGFSYEQYF.

This chain uses TRBV11-2 with TRBJ1-4, with D perhaps matching TRBD1 (5 bases). This CDR3 spans 15 amino acids. The germline CDR1 and CDR2 sequences are SGHAT and FQNNGV. V was clipped by 1 base and J by 7 bases, with 13 bases between them. CDR3 protein: CASSLAVGVGEKLFF. The CDR3 DNA is TGTGCCAGCAGCTTAGCGGTAGGGGTTGGTGAAAAACTGTTTTTT.

The rearrangement uses TRBV5-4 and TRBJ1-1; the match to TRBD1 covers 7 bases. The CDR3 spans 14 residues. V lost 0 bases to trimming and J lost 1 base; unmatched junction nucleotides: 0. Germline CDR1 is SGHNT and CDR2 is YYREEE (reference sequence). The CDR3 region is CASSLDRGNTEAFF. CDR3 nucleotides: TGTGCCAGCAGCTTGGACAGGGGGAACACTGAAGCTTTCTTT. Complete variable domain (other parts from reference TRBV5-4 and TRBJ1-1): ETGVTQSPTHLIKTRGQQVTLRCSSQSGHNTVSWYQQALGQGPQFIFQYYREEENGRGNFPPRFSGLQFPNYSSELNVNALELDDSALYLCASSLDRGNTEAFFGQGTRLTVV.

CDR3 bases: TGTGCCAGCATTCATGAGGAGACCCAGTACTTC. Its translation is CASIHEETQYF. This sequence joins TRBV11-3 and TRBJ2-5; D not resolved. The CDR3 runs 11 residues. V lost 7 bases to trimming and J lost 5 bases, with 8 bases between them. Germline V gene data show CDR1 as SGHNT and CDR2 as YENEEA.

The rearrangement links TRBV11-3 to TRBJ2-7, with 11 nucleotides matching TRBD2. V was clipped by 5 bases and J by 4 bases; unmatched bases: 19. The germline V gene encodes CDR1 SGHNT and CDR2 YENEEA. The CDR3 has 19 amino acids. The CDR3 DNA sequence: TGTGCCAGCAGCCTGCGGGATCCCCCTAGCGGGAGGCTCCCGTACGAGCAGTACTTC. It specifies CASSLRDPPSGRLPYEQYF.

The chain uses TRBV13 and TRBJ2-1; TRBD2 is a possible D gene (7 bases). The V and J ends lost 5 bases and 4 bases respectively, with 18 bases between them. The germline V gene has CDR1 PRHDT and CDR2 FYEKMQ (reference sequence). This CDR3 region has 16 residues. The CDR3 region has the DNA TGTGCCAGCAGCGGCCGGACTAGAGGGGGGTACAATGAGCAGTTCTTC. Its translation is CASSGRTRGGYNEQFF.

The chain recombines TRBV4-1 with TRBJ2-7; D not certain. The CDR3 is 14 residues long. Germline V gives CDR1 MGHRA, CDR2 YSYEKL. The germline V and J ends were trimmed by 3 bases and 7 bases, with 16 bases remaining between them. For the CDR3, the DNA is TGCGCCAGCAGCCAGTTAGACTCTGGTTGGGAGCAGTACTTC. Protein: CASSQLDSGWEQYF.

J is TRBJ2-1 and V is TRBV6-4, with TRBD2 matching over 8 bases. The J segment lost 3 bases and the V segment lost 3 bases, leaving 7 bases of the junction unmatched. The CDR3 has 16 amino acids. CDR1 and CDR2 from the germline V gene are MRHNA and SNTAGT. CDR3 bases: TGTGCCAGCAGTGAATCAGCGGGGGCCGACTACAATGAGCAGTTCTTC. Protein product: CASSESAGADYNEQFF.

This chain joins TRBV11-2 and TRBJ1-1; D gene ambiguous. This CDR3 has 14 amino acids. The germline CDR1 and CDR2 sequences are SGHAT and FQNNGV. The germline V and J ends were trimmed by 5 bases and 0 bases, with 10 bases remaining between them. The CDR3 DNA reads TGTGCCAGCAGCCCCACGGTACTGAACACTGAAGCTTTCTTT. As protein: CASSPTVLNTEAFF.

The rearrangement links TRBV7-9 to TRBJ1-2; D uncertain. CDR1 and CDR2 (germline): SEHNR, FQNEAQ (reference sequence). CDR3 size: 12 residues. V lost 6 bases and J 11 bases, leaving 16 bases between the germline ends. CDR3 in amino acids: CASSSSELGYTF. CDR3 in DNA: TGTGCCAGCAGTTCCTCGGAGCTTGGGTACACCTTC.

This chain joins TRBV7-9 and TRBJ1-1; D is uncertain. This CDR3 has 15 amino acids. V lost 5 bases and J lost 0, with 13 bases in between. The germline V gene encodes CDR1 SEHNR and CDR2 FQNEAQ (reference sequence). In nucleotides, the CDR3 is TGTGCCAGCAGCCACGGGTCCTCCATGAACACTGAAGCTTTCTTT. Translating it yields CASSHGSSMNTEAFF.